This section outlines one T cell receptor (beta chain) sequence together with its context. The data are from a study of blood T cell repertoires in COVID-19. Recruited during active infection, patients (from Seattle) were subsequently followed longitudinally. Original analysis: Amplifying reference gene primers gave estimates of nucleated cell counts. TCRdb's table, derived via immunoSEQ multiplex PCR, lists solely in-frame clones and lacks some. V, J and clone size derive from that table, while D and trimming were established from the DNA sequence. The top ten hold over 6.5% of the sample, which has 200,000 to 250,000 clones, under 85% seen once. Sequenced input: peripheral blood. The TCR was taken from an elderly woman with COVID-19, enrolled during active disease.

In nucleotides, the CDR3 is TGTGCCAGCACTATGACAGGGTTTAAGGTTGGCTACACCTTC. This codes for CASTMTGFKVGYTF. This chain connects TRBV6-5 to TRBJ1-2, with 7 bases that match TRBD1. The J segment lost 7 bases and the V segment lost 7 bases, leaving 12 bases of the junction unmatched. The CDR3 is 14 residues long. Germline CDR1 reads MNHEY; CDR2 reads SVGAGI.